These 7 T cell receptor beta chains were sequenced from one sample in a study of PD-L1 blockade in urothelial cancer. This table comes from immunoSEQ multiplex PCR, and its TCRdb copy is limited to in-frame clones, with some not included. This sample has 25,000 to 40,000 clones, with about 79% found just once. The sequencing used PBMCs, collected around atezolizumab (anti-PD-L1) treatment. The source is a man between 60 and 70 years old with urothelial cancer.

The gene calls are TRBV5-1 and TRBJ2-2; 9 bases align to TRBD2. The CDR3 runs to 15 residues. From germline, CDR1 is SGHRS and CDR2 YFSETQ. The J segment lost 1 base and the V segment lost 5 bases, leaving 3 bases of the junction unmatched. The CDR3 loop reads CASRSSGGNTGELFF. CDR3 sequence (DNA): TGCGCCAGCAGGAGTAGCGGGGGGAACACCGGGGAGCTGTTTTTT. The entire variable domain, with the rest obtained from reference TRBV5-1 and TRBJ2-2, is as follows: KAGVTQTPRYLIKTRGQQVTLSCSPISGHRSVSWYQQTPGQGLQFLFEYFSETQRNKGNFPGRFSGRQFSNSRSEMNVSTLELGDSALYLCASRSSGGNTGELFFGEGSRLTVL.

This chain uses TRBV29-1 with TRBJ1-1, with a tentative D call TRBD1 (6 bases). V was shortened by 5 bases and J by 5 bases, with 15 bases between the two germline ends. The CDR3 has 13 residues. From germline, CDR1 is SQVTM and CDR2 ANQGSEA. CDR3 in amino acids: CSVHQGRGTEAFF. CDR3 DNA sequence: TGCAGCGTTCATCAGGGTAGGGGGACTGAAGCTTTCTTT.

The genes are TRBV5-1 and TRBJ1-5; D uncertain. This CDR3 region has 14 residues. The V gene lost 0 bases and the J gene lost 1 base, with 5 bases spanning the gap. From germline, CDR1 is SGHRS and CDR2 YFSETQ. CDR3 residues: CASSLDTSNQPQHF. The CDR3 nucleotides read TGCGCCAGCAGCTTGGACACCAGCAATCAGCCCCAGCATTTT.

The genes are TRBV4-3 and TRBJ1-2; D gene ambiguous. This CDR3 comprises 15 residues. Germline values: CDR1 LGHNA, CDR2 YSLEER. V lost 0 bases and J lost 4, with 12 bases in between. The CDR3 spells CASSQEVGGPYGYTF. DNA for the CDR3: TGCGCCAGCAGCCAAGAGGTTGGAGGACCCTATGGCTACACCTTC.

In nucleotides, the CDR3 is TGCGCCAGCATCACAGGGGGAAAAGGGACTAGCGGGAGCTCCTACAATGAGCAGTTCTTC. Protein: CASITGGKGTSGSSYNEQFF. This chain connects TRBV10-2 to TRBJ2-1, with 14 bases lining up with TRBD2. The trim removed 7 bases at V and 0 bases at J, leaving 14 bases unmatched. The CDR3 sequence is 20 residues long. The germline V gene has CDR1 WSHSY and CDR2 SAAADI.

The rearrangement uses TRBV11-2 and TRBJ2-1; 7 bases map to TRBD2. CDR1 and CDR2 (germline): SGHAT, FQNNGV. V gave up 7 bases and J gave up 4 bases; unmatched junction bases: 22. The CDR3 contains 19 residues. CDR3 sequence reads: CASTLFGQQAGRVYNEQFF. The CDR3 DNA sequence: TGTGCCAGCACTCTCTTCGGACAACAAGCGGGAAGGGTTTACAATGAGCAGTTCTTC.

The chain links TRBV25-1 to TRBJ2-1, with 8 bases matching TRBD2. The CDR3 has 14 residues. With 3 bases clipped from V and 9 bases from J, the junction kept 7 bases outside the gene matches. Germline assignment: CDR1 MGHDK and CDR2 SYGVNS. The CDR3 loop is CASSDNGRAVEQFF. The CDR3 nucleotides are TGTGCCAGCAGTGATAACGGGAGGGCGGTTGAGCAGTTCTTC. Complete variable domain (other parts from reference TRBV25-1 and TRBJ2-1): EADIYQTPRYLVIGTGKKITLECSQTMGHDKMYWYQQDPGMELHLIHYSYGVNSTEKGDLSSESTVSRIRTEHFPLTLESARPSHTSQYLCASSDNGRAVEQFFGPGTRLTVL.